These 25 T cell receptor beta chains were sequenced from one sample in a study of CD8 T cells in ankylosing spondylitis. Findings and limits, study-wide: Apparently characteristic of ankylosing spondylitis blood was a TCR beta motif (about 8 highly homologous variants).

TCRdb re-called the 5' RACE reads through MiXCR, storing one row per CDR3 protein. The sample lists approximately 550,000 distinct CDR3 sequences, approximately 12% occurring once. No antigens are known for them. Sequenced sample: blood, either unsorted or a sorted T cell fraction (not recorded which). The receptors stem from a male donor with ankylosing spondylitis.

J is TRBJ2-1 and V is TRBV20-1; 7 nucleotides line up with TRBD1. The CDR3 extends over 14 amino acids. Germline lookup yields CDR1 DFQATT and CDR2 SNEGSKA (reference sequence). The ends lost 3 bases at V and 11 bases at J; junction bases unmatched: 13. CDR3 DNA: TGCAGTGCTAGTTTAGGGGGCACAGCGCGCAAGCAGTTCTTC. Protein sequence: CSASLGGTARKQFF.

This rearrangement joins TRBV6-6 to TRBJ2-3; D gene unclear. The CDR3 totals 12 residues. V lost 3 bases, J lost 4 bases, and 5 bases lay in between. Per the germline V gene, CDR1 is MNHNY and CDR2 is SVGAGI (reference sequence). The CDR3 spells CASSYTPDTQYF. Written as DNA, the CDR3 is TGTGCCAGCAGTTATACCCCAGATACGCAGTATTTT.

This sequence joins TRBV7-6 and TRBJ2-3; no clear D gene. Deletions cut 5 bases from V and 2 bases from J, with 17 bases between. The germline V gene encodes CDR1 SGHVS and CDR2 FNYEAQ. CDR3 size: 16 residues. The DNA of the CDR3 is TGTGCCAGCAGCCCCATTCAGTCTGGCCCCACAGATACGCAGTATTTT. Amino acid sequence: CASSPIQSGPTDTQYF.

The gene calls are TRBV7-9 and TRBJ2-7; a weak D match, TRBD2 (5 bases). CDR1 is SEHNR and CDR2 is FQNEAQ in the germline V gene (reference sequence). The V end was cut by 5 bases, the J end by 7 bases, with 18 bases between. CDR3 size: 14 residues. In DNA, the CDR3 is TGTGCCAGCAGCCTACTAGTGCAAACGGGGGAGCAGTACGTC. This encodes CASSLLVQTGEQYV.

Points on this clonotype: A single base separates this from a much larger clone, so it may be a read error. The chain recombines TRBV20-1 with TRBJ2-7, with D perhaps TRBD1 or TRBD2 (7 bases each). From germline, CDR1 is DFQATT and CDR2 SNEGSKA (reference sequence). The CDR3 loop spans 16 amino acids. CDR3: CCARDGTTPGQREQYF. Here the CDR3 DNA reads TGCTGTGCTAGAGATGGGACTACGCCGGGACAGCGCGAGCAGTACTTC.

This clonotype was found many times. The chain uses TRBV12-3 or TRBV12-4 and TRBJ1-1, with D possibly matching TRBD1 (6 bases). Trimming pared 6 bases from V and 8 bases from J, leaving 16 bases between. The CDR3 covers 13 residues. CDR3 in DNA: TGTGCCAGCAGAACGGACAGCCGGGGAGAAGCTTTCTTT. This encodes CASRTDSRGEAFF.

This clonotype was counted a few times. This chain connects TRBV24-1 to TRBJ2-2, with 8 bases identical to TRBD1. This CDR3 region has 16 residues. J lost 6 bases, V lost 2 bases, and 7 bases had no gene match. CDR1 and CDR2 (germline): KGHDR, SFDVKD. CDR3 in amino acids: CATSDSGTGRSGELFF. The CDR3 DNA is TGTGCCACCAGTGATTCCGGGACAGGCAGGTCCGGGGAGCTGTTTTTT.

The V call is TRBV10-2, the J call TRBJ2-7; possibly TRBD1 for D (6 bases). This CDR3 is built from 13 residues. V dropped 4 bases and J dropped 6 bases, with 13 bases sitting between them. The germline V gene has CDR1 WSHSY and CDR2 SAAADI. In nucleotides, the CDR3 is TGCGCCAGCAGTGTCCAGGGGCCCTCCGAGCAGTACGTC. Translating gives CASSVQGPSEQYV.

The V call is TRBV20-1, the J call TRBJ2-7, with TRBD2 matching 11 bases. V lost 3 bases to trimming and J lost 3 bases; unmatched junction nucleotides: 7. CDR1 is DFQATT and CDR2 is SNEGSKA in the germline V gene (reference sequence). The CDR3 totals 15 residues. The CDR3 DNA follows: TGCAGTGCTAGTGACACCGGGACTAGCGGCTACGAGCAGTACTTC. Encoded protein: CSASDTGTSGYEQYF.

There are many counts of this clonotype. The junction departs from the called germline gene at one end, perhaps through a read error. This sequence joins TRBV2 and TRBJ1-1, with D unresolved. Germline CDR1 reads SNHLY; CDR2 reads FYNNEI. The CDR3 spans 13 residues. CDR3 sequence (DNA): TGCGCCAGCAGAGCGACTGAGAACACTGAAGCTTTCTTT. It translates to CASRATENTEAFF. The full variable domain, rest sourced from reference TRBV2 and TRBJ1-1, is EPEVTQTPSHQVTQMGQEVILRCVPISNHLYFYWYRQILGQKVEFLVSFYNNEISEKSEIFDDQFSVERPDGSNFTLKIRSTKLEDSAMYFCASRATENTEAFFGQGTRLTVV.

This clonotype has more than one count but fewer than ten. This chain joins TRBV20-1 and TRBJ2-2; the D call may be TRBD1 or TRBD2 (5 bases each). CDR1 and CDR2 (germline): DFQATT, SNEGSKA (reference sequence). The V end lost 6 bases, the J end lost 8 bases, and 13 bases lay between the germline ends. This CDR3 contains 12 residues. In DNA, the CDR3 is TGCAGTGCCGCGGACTGGACAGGGGAGCTGTTTTTT. Translation: CSAADWTGELFF.

This clonotype was counted at least ten times. V gene TRBV7-2 combines with J gene TRBJ2-2; D not certain. Trimming cost V 1 base and J 5 bases, with 5 bases left between them. Germline CDR1 SGHTA, CDR2 FQGNSA. This CDR3 has 13 residues. The CDR3 reads CASSLERTGELFF. The CDR3 DNA follows: TGTGCCAGCAGCTTAGAGAGGACCGGGGAGCTGTTTTTT.

The rearrangement uses TRBV25-1 and TRBJ2-7; no definite D call. The CDR3 loop spans 12 amino acids. Deletions cut 6 bases from V and 0 bases from J, with 6 bases between. Germline-derived CDR1 and CDR2 are MGHDK and SYGVNS. As DNA, the CDR3 is TGTGCCAGCAGATACAGCTCCTACGAGCAGTACTTC. This codes for CASRYSSYEQYF.

This clonotype occurred many times. The chain has TRBV6-1 and TRBJ1-5, with D uncertain. V was clipped by 3 bases and J by 5 bases, with 11 bases between them. The germline gives CDR1 MNHNS, CDR2 SASEGT. The CDR3 contains 14 residues. CDR3 protein: CASSESGRDQPQHF. The CDR3, as DNA: TGTGCCAGCAGTGAGTCCGGGCGTGATCAGCCCCAGCATTTT.

V gene TRBV3-1 combines with J gene TRBJ2-5; D is perhaps TRBD2 (5 bases). Germline loops: CDR1 LGHDT, CDR2 YNNKEL (reference sequence). There are 15 residues in the CDR3. Trimming took 0 bases from V and 1 from J, leaving 9 bases between them. The CDR3 sequence: CASSQDPGLQETQYF. DNA for the CDR3: TGTGCCAGCAGCCAAGATCCAGGACTCCAAGAGACCCAGTACTTC.

This clonotype was observed a handful of times. The J gene is TRBJ1-2, the V gene TRBV7-2; D uncertain. Per the germline V gene, CDR1 is SGHTA and CDR2 is FQGNSA. The V and J ends lost 8 bases and 1 base respectively, with 8 bases between them. The CDR3 runs 12 residues. DNA of the CDR3: TGTGCCAGCTCGGAATATAACTATGGCTACACCTTC. Protein product: CASSEYNYGYTF.

This CDR3 reads CASRTGTSGFYNEQFF. The CDR3 nucleotides are TGTGCCAGCAGAACCGGGACTAGCGGGTTCTACAATGAGCAGTTCTTC. The rearrangement joins TRBV21-1 to TRBJ2-1; the table's D call, TRBD2, has no DNA check behind it. TRBV21-1 is given as a pseudogene. The CDR3 is made up of 16 amino acids.

This CDR3 reads CASSYRGAAGGQPQHF. CDR3 nucleotides: TGTGCCAGCAGTTACAGGGGAGCCGCGGGGGGTCAGCCCCAGCATTTT. The J gene is TRBJ1-5, the V gene TRBV6-2 or TRBV6-3; perhaps TRBD1 as D (5 bases). Per the germline V gene, CDR1 is MNHEY and CDR2 is SVGEGT. Trimming cost V 2 bases and J 6 bases, with 17 bases left between them. The CDR3 spans 16 residues.

A few counts support this clonotype. The rearrangement uses TRBV7-2 and TRBJ2-2; TRBD2 matches 10 bases. The V gene end was trimmed by 0 bases and the J gene end by 8 bases; junction bases not matched to a gene: 12. The CDR3 has 18 amino acids. The germline V gene encodes CDR1 SGHTA and CDR2 FQGNSA. The CDR3 spells CASSLALKREGLIGELFF. The CDR3, as DNA: TGTGCCAGCAGCTTAGCGCTCAAGCGGGAGGGCCTAATTGGGGAGCTGTTTTTT.

This clonotype was seen more than once but under ten times. The chain joins TRBV5-5 to TRBJ1-2; possible D gene TRBD1, 5 bases. The germline CDR1 and CDR2 sequences are SGHKS and YYEKEE (reference sequence). V was trimmed by 0 bases and J by 3 bases, leaving 12 bases between them. CDR3 size: 15 residues. The DNA of the CDR3 is TGTGCCAGCAGCTTGGGGACGGGGGTAGACTATGGCTACACCTTC. Amino acids: CASSLGTGVDYGYTF.

This clonotype came up a few times. The chain has TRBV24-1 and TRBJ2-3; maybe TRBD1 (5 bases). V was cut by 5 bases and J by 6 bases, with 14 bases left in between. Germline V gene lookup returns CDR1 KGHDR and CDR2 SFDVKD. The CDR3 length is 14 residues. CDR3 loop: CATSGRGGYDTQYF. CDR3 nucleotides: TGTGCCACCAGTGGTAGGGGTGGTTACGATACGCAGTATTTT.

The V and J genes are TRBV5-1 and TRBJ2-7, with 10 bases matching TRBD1. J gave up 5 bases and V 0 bases, and 5 bases lay outside the gene matches. Per the germline V gene, CDR1 is SGHRS and CDR2 is YFSETQ. CDR3 length: 15 amino acids. The CDR3 protein is CASSLEGQGPDEQYV. The CDR3 coding sequence is TGCGCCAGCAGCTTGGAGGGACAGGGGCCCGACGAGCAGTACGTC.

This chain's CDR3 is CASSQEGEGTDTQYF. DNA for the CDR3: TGTGCCAGCAGCCAAGAGGGAGAAGGCACAGATACGCAGTATTTT. This rearrangement joins TRBV14 to TRBJ2-3; possible D gene TRBD2, 5 bases. With 0 bases removed from V and 1 base from J, the gap between germline ends came to 8 bases. CDR1 is SGHDN, CDR2 FVKESK, per germline. This CDR3 is built from 15 residues.

The J gene is TRBJ1-1, the V gene TRBV20-1, with TRBD1 matching over 7 bases. There are 15 residues in the CDR3. Per germline, CDR1 DFQATT and CDR2 SNEGSKA (reference sequence). After removal of 2 bases from V and 2 bases from J, the junction contained 8 bases not matched to a gene. The CDR3 DNA follows: TGCAGTGCTAGACGGAGACAGGGAGGCAACACTGAAGCTTTCTTT. This encodes CSARRRQGGNTEAFF.

The sample holds a few counts of this clonotype. The CDR3 reads CATGPDTQYF. The CDR3 DNA reads as TGTGCCACGGGACCAGATACGCAGTATTTT. The chain combines TRBV7-2 with TRBJ2-3; the D gene could be TRBD1 or TRBD2 (5 bases each). CDR3 size: 10 residues. From germline, CDR1 is SGHTA and CDR2 FQGNSA. The V gene lost 10 bases and the J gene lost 4 bases, with 6 bases spanning the gap.